This T cell receptor beta chain was sequenced during a study of cytomegalovirus exposure and HLA in healthy donors (dated by TCRdb to 2016 to 2017). With regard to the full study: According to an earlier analysis of around 600 of the donors, about 179 million T cells yielded roughly 110 million unique TCR beta sequences and around 300 Gb of sequence data. An early release that covered some 640 HLA-typed donors contained about 290 gigabases of sequencing data and around 80 million unique TCR sequences. Of the approximately 400 genotyped donors, less than 90% were placed in the genetic ancestry cluster associated with self-reported Caucasian donors. The study aimed to test whether signatures of past pathogen exposure could be identified by cataloging public T cell receptors. The study used immunosequencing to profile the T cell repertoires of under 700 subjects and linked those repertoires to cytomegalovirus serostatus. Along with the roughly 700-subject first cohort, a separate validation cohort of over a hundred different subjects was used. The study combined high-throughput TCR immunosequencing, statistical association of individual TCRs with disease status, and machine learning to predict cytomegalovirus infection status. A later analysis re-examined previously published TCR beta repertoires from about 700 donors and added high-resolution HLA genotyping to investigate patterns of TCR occurrence. Rather than using new phenotypic data, the later analysis identified candidate immune exposures from TCR beta sequences and from how often those sequences occurred across donors. An earlier analysis of approximately 630 of the donors applied high-throughput TCR beta sequencing to assess whether each TCR beta V gene segment acted as functional or pseudogenic. Alongside the repertoire data, information on donor age, sex, ethnicity and CMV serostatus was compiled. In a later genetic analysis, genome-wide SNP genotypes for about 55% of the roughly 700 donors were used, and that subset was treated as a discovery cohort. All discovery cohort repertoires had been generated on a single sequencing platform. Both class I and class II loci were covered by HLA typing, at four-digit resolution. The number of typed donors differed by locus: about 620-630 for A, B, C, DRB1 and DQB1; some 500 for DQA1; fewer than 610 for DPA1; and about 450 for DPB1. Because of strong linkage in the cohort, five DR-DQ haplotypes were treated as single units for association and clustering. Across 300 to 400 genotyped donors of the cohort, an average of about 240,000 unique TCR beta nucleotide sequences per donor were sequenced, and around 19% of those sequences were non-productive. Overall results and qualifications from the work: A later analysis found that HLA-associated TCR beta chains were more clonally expanded and had lower generation probabilities than equally common non-associated chains. Broadly in line with IMGT annotations, most TCR beta V segments showed up in productive rearrangements about 87% or about 30% of the time in an earlier analysis of 450 to 600 of the donors. The authors suggested that the approach could potentially be extended to other disease states and immunological phenotypes. In this cohort, only TCR beta chains were sequenced, and detectable features were limited by the absence of alpha or paired-chain data. Assigning TCR associations to individual alleles was difficult when HLA alleles, especially DR and DQ, strongly co-occurred. Because some donors lacked HLA typing at each locus, the association tests relied only on the typed subset. According to a later analysis, TCR association rates differed among HLA loci, with DRB1 alleles showing the most associated TCRs and HLA-C alleles showing the fewest. In a later analysis, most CMV-associated TCR beta chains were found to appear HLA-restricted, with HLA associations seemingly driven largely by CMV exposure. In vitro tests confirmed that a few of the cytomegalovirus-associated TCR beta chains recognize cytomegalovirus antigens. In a later genetic analysis, fewer N-insertions in productive TCRs were reported among donors in an Asian-associated ancestry cluster than the roughly 640-donor mean. The earlier analysis of some 540 of the donors excluded roughly 16 rarely observed V segments, including chromosome 9 orphons, because counts were too low. A cluster of highly shared sequence variants was judged likely to represent a technical artifact of the sequencing pipeline. Several of the top co-occurrence clusters appeared to be linked to parvovirus B19, influenza, CMV and Epstein-Barr virus, according to a later analysis. A further reported finding was that TCR beta sequences accurately predicted the HLA-A and HLA-B alleles for most subjects in the first cohort. In both the original and validation cohorts, the classifier was reported to diagnose cytomegalovirus status with high specificity and sensitivity. Correlated functional status among segregating V segments might reflect linkage disequilibrium, but an unknown experimental factor could not be ruled out. Presence/absence analyses assumed roughly uniform sequencing depth across donors, an assumption that may not hold. The 87-base-pair reads could not distinguish some IMGT-functional V segments, including TRBV6-2 and TRBV6-3, so those segments were excluded. In a later genetic analysis, a missense DCLRE1C variant was associated with V-gene and J-gene trimming of TCR beta chains, and the association was replicated in an independent cohort. In the study, approximately 160 TCR beta chains were listed as associated with cytomegalovirus. CMV serostatus was the only immune exposure information available for the cohort. A later analysis associated roughly 17,000 TCR beta sequences with specific HLA alleles at a false discovery rate of 0.05. While some public TCRs were present in many individuals, most TCR sequences turned up only very rarely across donors.

The method was the immunoSEQ multiplex PCR assay. For the multiplex PCR, a mixture combining 60 forward primers for TCR Vbeta segments and 13 reverse primers for TCR Jbeta segments was used. The CDR3 region of rearranged TCR beta genes was amplified from genomic DNA by a multiplex PCR assay. Amplified TCR beta libraries were sequenced as 87-base-pair reads on the Illumina HiSeq System. On the study's bioinformatics: Across the roughly 640 repertoires, a later analysis counted approximately 75 million unique TCR beta chains, 8.5 million to 12 million of which were shared by at least two donors. Raw reads were error-corrected and collapsed into unique sequences with a nearest-neighbor algorithm that merged closely related sequences to remove PCR and sequencing errors. CDR3 sequences were aligned to IMGT reference sequences to assign V, D and J gene segments. Each retained sequence needed at least a six-nucleotide match to both a V gene segment and a J gene segment. A rearrangement counted as productive if the CDR3 had no stop codons and remained in frame with V and J, and every other rearrangement counted as non-productive. CDR3 was defined according to IMGT convention as the region running from the second conserved V-encoded cysteine to the conserved J-encoded phenylalanine. In an earlier analysis of more than 550 of the donors, sequences lacking an unambiguous match to a single V gene segment were excluded. An earlier analysis of several hundred of the donors classified V segments as functional when productive rearrangements were above 56.7% and as segregating when the standard deviation between donors was above 5%. To diagnose cytomegalovirus status from the catalog of TCR beta chain sequences, a statistical classification framework was built. In a later analysis, V and J genes were assigned by comparing TCR nucleotide sequences against IMGT/GENE-DB human TR gene sequences. In a later analysis, CDR3 sequences and most-parsimonious VDJ recombination scenarios were assigned using the TCRdist pipeline. In a later analysis, each TCR beta chain was defined by its CDR3 amino acid sequence together with its V-gene family, and reads without a unique V-gene family were excluded. As a way to deal with suspected cross-contamination and a sequencing artifact, a later analysis dropped more than 500 nucleotide sequences that were highly shared and had low generation probability. In a later analysis, a clonal expansion index for each public chain was calculated from normalized within-repertoire ranks of inferred template counts. In a later analysis, generation probabilities were computed using a VDJ recombination model fitted to out-of-frame rearrangements, and the results were checked against IGoR. In a later analysis, TCR-TCR, TCR-HLA and TCR-CMV co-occurrence was scored with hypergeometric tests, and a repertoire-size bias correction was applied to TCR pairs. A later analysis estimated false discovery rates by permuting HLA or CMV assignments 20 times. In a later analysis, co-occurring TCRs were grouped with DBSCAN, and TCRdist sequence similarity was added when clustering was performed within HLA-allele-positive subsets. Co-occurrence clustering excluded repertoires with fewer than 30,000 or more than 120,000 public chains, plus five with anomalous nucleotide sharing. In TCRdb, the immuneACCESS table is reduced to in-frame sequences with V and J assigned. These tables do not hold every clone; where another copy was compared, an unresolved V gene accounts for under half, and the others remain unexplained. For V, J and clone size, that table is used; D and trimming come from the DNA. For this sample there are roughly 200,000 clones; more than 85% appear just once. Roughly 1% of the sample belongs to the ten largest clones.

Regarding this clone: Its antigen specificity is not known. No much larger clone is present one base from it, and per-base qualities are unavailable.

The cohort comprised 550 to 700 healthy bone marrow donors. All cohort members were sampled while nominally healthy, although unrecorded immune exposures were likely present. The donor was CMV seronegative and belonged to the group of 350 to 400 seronegative cohort members. A peripheral blood sample was provided by each donor, and peripheral blood mononuclear cells were used for TCR beta sequencing. Genomic DNA was extracted from the blood cell samples with the Qiagen DNeasy Blood Extraction Kit. At the junction V is shortened by 7 bases and J by 4 bases; bases outside the gene matches: 3. From cysteine to phenylalanine, the CDR3 is 12 amino acids long. Only the CDR3 portion is preserved as DNA: 36 bases, with reading frame beginning at the first base.

The sample was PBMCs. The chain is encoded by TRBV23-1 joined to TRBJ1-2; TRBD1 matches 7 bases in the middle. TRBV23-1 is flagged as an ORF with uncertain function. The clonotype originates from a young woman in good health and CMV-seronegative. Read as DNA, the sequence is TGCGCCAGCAAGCCAGGGGGCTATGGCTACACCTTC. Its translation is CASKPGGYGYTF.